These 10 T cell receptor beta chains share one sample of origin, sequenced in a study of CD8 T cells in ankylosing spondylitis (dated by TCRdb to 2016 to 2017). The method was 5' RACE. These reads were obtained on an Illumina HiSeq 2500. In-frame beta chains were kept once TCRdb had trimmed the public reads at Q25 with fastp and called clones with MiXCR. Here each entry gathers all rows of one CDR3 protein and keeps the most common genes and DNA. The sample contains about 260,000 distinct CDR3 sequences, about 24% of them found a single time. The ten largest clonotypes hold over 0.55% of the sample. Sequencing was carried out using blood, either unsorted or a sorted T cell fraction (not recorded which). The receptor source for this set is a male donor with ankylosing spondylitis or in good health (not recorded which).

Points on this clonotype: A read error may produce the germline difference seen at one junction end. The chain uses TRBV5-1 and TRBJ1-4, with D tentatively TRBD1 (6 bases). This CDR3 contains 15 residues. Germline V gene sequence: CDR1 SGHRS, CDR2 YFSETQ. CDR3 coding DNA: TGCGCCAGCAGATTGGGGTTGGGGGCCGGTGAAAAACTGTTTTTT. Protein: CASRLGLGAGEKLFF.

The V call is TRBV12-3 or TRBV12-4, the J call TRBJ2-3; D possibly corresponds to TRBD1 (5 bases). The germline V and J ends were trimmed by 6 bases and 0 bases, with 10 bases remaining between them. The CDR3 covers 14 residues. This CDR3 reads CASRSDKSTDTQYF. CDR3 nucleotide sequence: TGTGCCAGCAGGTCGGACAAAAGCACAGATACGCAGTATTTT.

This clonotype was counted many times. The rearrangement uses TRBV20-1 and TRBJ2-1; tentative D call: TRBD1 (5 bases). Germline CDR1 is DFQATT and CDR2 is SNEGSKA (reference sequence). Between the trimmed V and J ends, which lost 1 base and 0 bases, there was a span of 13 bases. The CDR3 is 16 residues long. Here the CDR3 DNA reads TGCAGTGCTAGAGTAGTCAGGGCTAGCTCCTACAATGAGCAGTTCTTC. It is translated as CSARVVRASSYNEQFF.

The chain joins TRBV6-5 to TRBJ2-3; a weak D match, TRBD2 (6 bases). Deletions cut 0 bases from V and 1 base from J, with 8 bases between. Germline V gene sequence: CDR1 MNHEY, CDR2 SVGAGI. The CDR3 spans 15 residues. The CDR3, as DNA: TGTGCCAGCAGTTACTCGGGGGGAGGCACAGATACGCAGTATTTT. It translates to CASSYSGGGTDTQYF.

V gene TRBV3-1 combines with J gene TRBJ2-3, with 9 bases fitting TRBD2. Germline CDR1 LGHDT, CDR2 YNNKEL (reference sequence). Unmatched junction bases numbered 1, after V lost 8 bases and J lost 1 base. This CDR3 has 13 amino acids. The CDR3: CASAGGRTDTQYF. The CDR3 DNA follows: TGTGCCAGCGCGGGGGGGCGCACAGATACGCAGTATTTT.

In this sample, this clonotype turned up many times. J is TRBJ1-6 and V is TRBV10-3; 8 bases match TRBD1. This CDR3 is 14 amino acids long. Germline-derived CDR1 and CDR2 are ENHRY and SYGVKD. V shed 5 bases, J shed 13 bases, and the junction held 10 bases outside the gene matches. CDR3 region: CAISSPGQVGPLHF. For the CDR3, the DNA is TGTGCCATCAGTTCGCCGGGACAGGTTGGCCCCCTCCACTTT.

This clonotype was picked up many times. The chain carries TRBV27 and TRBJ2-5, with D tentatively TRBD2 (6 bases). Germline assignment: CDR1 MNHEY and CDR2 SMNVEV (reference sequence). V lost 3 bases and J 9 bases, leaving 14 bases between the germline ends. This CDR3 region has 13 residues. CDR3 loop: CASSFGAGKAQYF. The CDR3, as DNA: TGTGCCAGCAGTTTCGGGGCGGGAAAAGCCCAGTACTTC.

This chain links TRBV4-2 with TRBJ2-6; D perhaps matches TRBD1 (6 bases). Per germline, CDR1 LGHNA and CDR2 YNFKEQ. This CDR3 is built from 17 residues. V was trimmed by 5 bases and J by 0 bases, leaving 14 bases between them. CDR3 sequence reads: CASSVSGAISGANVLTF. DNA for the CDR3: TGTGCCAGCAGCGTCTCAGGGGCGATCTCTGGGGCCAACGTCCTGACTTTC.

With respect to this clonotype: One end of the junction varies from germline; a read error may be responsible. This sequence joins TRBV20-1 and TRBJ2-5; possible D gene TRBD1, 6 bases. CDR1 and CDR2 (germline): DFQATT, SNEGSKA (reference sequence). The CDR3 has 12 residues. In DNA, the CDR3 is TGCAGTGCTAGTAGACCGCCTGGGGGCCGGGACTTC. Translation: CSASRPPGGRDF.

The V and J genes are TRBV20-1 and TRBJ2-1; D not resolved. This CDR3 has 16 amino acids. Germline-derived CDR1 and CDR2 are DFQATT and SNEGSKA (reference sequence). V gave up 2 bases and J gave up 4 bases, with 18 bases separating them. The CDR3 spells CSARLPTPQRYNEQFF. DNA for the CDR3: TGCAGTGCTAGACTACCAACACCCCAACGGTACAATGAGCAGTTCTTC.